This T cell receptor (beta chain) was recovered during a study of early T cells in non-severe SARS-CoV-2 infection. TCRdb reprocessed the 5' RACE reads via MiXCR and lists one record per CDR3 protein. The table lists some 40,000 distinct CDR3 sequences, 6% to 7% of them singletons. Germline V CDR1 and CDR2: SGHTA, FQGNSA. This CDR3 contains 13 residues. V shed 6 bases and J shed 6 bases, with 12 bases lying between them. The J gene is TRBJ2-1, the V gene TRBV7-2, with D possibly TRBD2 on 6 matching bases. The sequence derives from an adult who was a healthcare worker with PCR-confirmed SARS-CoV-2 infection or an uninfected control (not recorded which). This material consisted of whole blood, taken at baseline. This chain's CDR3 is CASRVLAGNEQFF. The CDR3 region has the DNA TGTGCCAGCAGGGTACTAGCTGGCAATGAGCAGTTCTTC.